This T cell receptor (beta chain) was observed in a study of blood T cell repertoires in COVID-19. Overall study: Material from acute and convalescent COVID-19 was sourced from the United States, Italy and Spain. Sources were T cells, B-cell-depleted T cells, or PBMCs; the material itself was cDNA or gDNA.

Germline V gene sequence: CDR1 SGDLS, CDR2 YYNGEE. Trimming removed 0 bases at V and 7 bases at J, with 13 bases between. This CDR3 contains 14 residues. The authors' processing: Estimated nucleated cell counts came from reference gene primer amplification. Libraries were prepared by immunoSEQ multiplex PCR; TCRdb keeps only in-frame clonotypes and omits some of them. V, J and clone size were drawn from that table, and D and trimming were deduced from the DNA. The sample carries 84,000 or so clones, 80% recorded once. V and J are TRBV9 and TRBJ2-5; no clear D gene. The sequence came from a woman of 80 years or more with acute or convalescent COVID-19. Sequencing used peripheral blood. The CDR3 sequence is CASSVELKVTTQYF. For the CDR3, the DNA is TGTGCCAGCAGCGTAGAACTAAAGGTAACGACCCAGTACTTC.